This T cell receptor beta chain was retrieved from a study of blood T cell repertoires in COVID-19. Across the study: Whether acute or convalescent, the COVID-19 samples came from the United States, Italy and Spain. PBMCs, B-cell-depleted T cells, or T cells were the source of the cDNA or gDNA that made up the material.

Original processing methods: It was from reference gene primer amplification that nucleated cell counts were estimated. Only in-frame clones appear in the TCRdb table, and some are missing; sequencing was by immunoSEQ multiplex PCR. D and trimming were read from the DNA, whereas the V and J calls and clone size are those reported in that table. The sample shows more than 60,000 clones, 82% of them seen only once. What was sequenced was peripheral blood. The clonotype was recovered from a woman older than 75 with acute or convalescent COVID-19.

This CDR3 is CASGGGTQYF. CDR3 DNA sequence: TGTGCCAGCGGGGGGGGTACGCAGTATTTT. The V and J genes are TRBV6-5 and TRBJ2-3; TRBD2 agrees at 7 bases. V gave up 8 bases and J gave up 8 bases; unmatched junction bases: 1. Looked up from germline, CDR1 is MNHEY and CDR2 is SVGAGI. The CDR3 loop spans 10 amino acids.